This TCR beta chain was identified during a study of T cells in Graves' hyperthyroidism and ophthalmopathy. The germline V gene has CDR1 LGHDT and CDR2 YNNKEL (reference sequence). V was pared by 3 bases and J by 8 bases, with 11 bases between. CDR3 length: 13 residues. This clonotype was observed at least ten times. Its specificity is not known. Across 18 months, stable Graves' hyperthyroidism was marked by no progression to ophthalmopathy. Clinicians diagnosed patients from clinical symptoms, serum thyroxine and TRAb, thyroid ultrasound and orbital computed tomography. The study's findings and limits: For ophthalmopathy, model prediction preceded onset by a median 6.5 months. A 13 V-J model separated ophthalmopathy from stable hyperthyroidism.

RNA transcripts gave rise to amplified TCR beta CDR3 regions. Carried out on the TCR CDR3, a first-round RT-PCR used the HTBI primer set. Each CDR3 protein gets one entry after TCRdb re-called the multiplex PCR reads with MiXCR. This table holds 340,000 or so distinct CDR3 sequences, 15% to 20% found once. The clonotype comes from a man aged 25-45 years with Graves' hyperthyroidism. The J gene is TRBJ2-1, the V gene TRBV3-1; perhaps TRBD2 as D (5 bases). The sample comprised blood. CDR3: CASSHGGEDEQFF. As DNA, the CDR3 is TGTGCCAGCAGCCACGGAGGAGAGGATGAGCAGTTCTTC.